The clone carrying this TCR beta chain has a single count. Its target is not known. Germline values: CDR1 SGHTA, CDR2 FQGTGA. CDR3 length: 12 amino acids. Between the trimmed V and J ends, which lost 5 bases and 8 bases, there was a span of 12 bases. This entry belongs to a study of T cell responses to AZD1222 COVID-19 vaccine. Broader study findings: In the spike-specific TCR repertoire, nearly half reportedly target unmutated variant regions. Among vaccine-associated CD4 TCRs, coverage spanned spike, with dominance at 160-218 and 743-854.

TCRdb's copy holds only in-frame clones and misses some; the assay was immunoSEQ multiplex PCR. There are some 120,000 clones in the sample; about 90% occur only once, and 6% to 8% lies in the top ten. The rearrangement links TRBV7-3 to TRBJ1-2; D remains ambiguous. This TCR was recovered from an adult in good health. Sample: peripheral blood, taken on day 0 of AZD1222 vaccination. The CDR3 DNA reads as TGTGCCAGCAGCCAAAGGGTATCCGGCTACACCTTC. Its translation is CASSQRVSGYTF.